The 22 T cell receptor beta chains given below trace back to one sample, sequenced in a study of CD4 T cells in relation to SARS-CoV-2 and coronaviruses. Sequencing was performed with immunoSEQ multiplex PCR; in TCRdb, only in-frame clones are kept and a portion is missing. The sample holds tens of thousands of clones; approximately 85% are singletons and the top ten take roughly 3%. Sequencing used memory CD4+ T cells from PBMCs. The receptors stem from an adult with COVID-19.

The chain is built from TRBV28 and TRBJ2-3; 10 bases map to TRBD2. Germline trimming cut 5 bases from V and 1 base from J; bases unmatched to any gene: 9. The CDR3 spans 17 residues. The germline CDR1 and CDR2 sequences are MDHEN and SYDVKM. The CDR3 nucleotides read TGTGCCAGCAGTCCAGGACTAGCGGCTTATGGCACAGATACGCAGTATTTT. Protein: CASSPGLAAYGTDTQYF. Filled out from reference TRBV28 and TRBJ2-3, the complete variable domain reads DVKVTQSSRYLVKRTGEKVFLECVQDMDHENMFWYRQDPGLGLRLIYFSYDVKMKEKGDIPEGYSVSREKKERFSLILESASTNQTSMYLCASSPGLAAYGTDTQYFGPGTRLTVL.

Only one count was recorded for this clone. The CDR3 loop is CASSQDSGSPFSYEQYF. DNA of the CDR3: TGTGCCAGCAGCCAGGATAGCGGGAGCCCCTTCTCCTACGAGCAGTACTTC. The chain recombines TRBV3-1 (or the pseudogene TRBV3-2) with TRBJ2-7, with TRBD2 matching over 9 bases. The V gene's germline CDR1 is LGHDT and CDR2 YNNKEL (reference sequence). The CDR3 loop spans 17 amino acids. J lost 0 bases, V lost 3 bases, and 9 bases had no gene match.

This clone appeared a few times. The V and J genes are TRBV7-9 and TRBJ2-1, with 8 bases matching TRBD2. The germline V gene has CDR1 SEHNR and CDR2 FQNEAQ (reference sequence). After removal of 5 bases from V and 6 bases from J, the junction contained 0 bases not matched to a gene. The CDR3 is 12 residues long. This CDR3 is CASSREGNEQFF. Here the CDR3 DNA reads TGTGCCAGCAGCCGGGAGGGCAATGAGCAGTTCTTC.

In regard to this clone: At one boundary the junction diverges from the germline segment, which might be a read error. The CDR3 DNA reads TGTGCCAGCTGTTTAGAGGCCTACGAGCAGTACTTC. This encodes CASCLEAYEQYF. The chain carries TRBV28 and TRBJ2-7; D is uncertain. Germline lookup yields CDR1 MDHEN and CDR2 SYDVKM. There are 12 residues in the CDR3.

This clone was recorded only once. The rearrangement links TRBV19 to TRBJ2-5; D gene ambiguous. The V end was cut by 3 bases, the J end by 4 bases, with 3 bases between. This CDR3 spans 11 amino acids. The germline V gene encodes CDR1 LNHDA and CDR2 SQIVND (reference sequence). CDR3 sequence reads: CASSMGETQYF. The DNA for the CDR3 is TGTGCCAGTAGTATGGGAGAGACCCAGTACTTC.

The rearrangement uses TRBV18 and TRBJ2-4, with D tentatively TRBD2 (6 bases). Trimming took 2 bases from V and 4 from J, leaving 12 bases between them. Germline V gives CDR1 KGHSH, CDR2 LQKENI. This CDR3 contains 15 residues. CDR3: CASSPRQEGKNIQYF. The CDR3 DNA sequence: TGTGCCAGCTCACCAAGGCAGGAGGGGAAAAACATTCAGTACTTC.

V and J are TRBV28 and TRBJ2-3, with D unclear. The V end lost 5 bases, the J end lost 1 base, and 16 bases lay between the germline ends. This CDR3 spans 16 amino acids. From germline, CDR1 is MDHEN and CDR2 SYDVKM. The CDR3 nucleotides are TGTGCCAGCAGTCCCAACGGGCGGCGACGCACAGATACGCAGTATTTT. Protein sequence: CASSPNGRRRTDTQYF.

The chain employs TRBV14 and TRBJ2-7; tentatively, D is TRBD2 (5 bases). There are 15 residues in the CDR3. Germline V gene sequence: CDR1 SGHDN, CDR2 FVKESK. Trimming took 3 bases from V and 5 from J, leaving 17 bases between them. CDR3 region: CASSQWKGSHHEQYF. The CDR3 DNA follows: TGTGCCAGCAGCCAGTGGAAAGGGAGTCACCACGAGCAGTACTTC.

This chain uses TRBV6-5 with TRBJ2-1; 9 bases agree with TRBD2. Trimming cost V 2 bases and J 8 bases; bases outside gene matches: 7. This CDR3 region has 15 residues. CDR1 and CDR2 from the germline V gene are MNHEY and SVGAGI. The CDR3 sequence: CASSYGLAGPYEQFF. In nucleotides, the CDR3 is TGTGCCAGCAGTTACGGCCTAGCGGGACCCTATGAGCAGTTCTTC.

This clone was seen only once. This chain uses TRBV6-5 with TRBJ2-1; 8 bases are shared with TRBD1. CDR1 is MNHEY, CDR2 SVGAGI, per germline. Trimming cost V 6 bases and J 0 bases; bases outside gene matches: 4. CDR3 length: 15 amino acids. DNA for the CDR3: TGTGCCAGCAGGGACAGGGTCGCCTCCTACAATGAGCAGTTCTTC. This gives the protein CASRDRVASYNEQFF.

This clone was picked up a small number of times. This chain uses TRBV15 with TRBJ2-7; 7 bases map to TRBD1. Germline values: CDR1 LNHNV, CDR2 YYDKDF (reference sequence). The CDR3 has 14 residues. J gave up 5 bases and V 5 bases, and 9 bases lay outside the gene matches. CDR3 nucleotides: TGTGCCACCAGCGGAGGACAGGAGTTCGACGAGCAGTACTTC. Residues: CATSGGQEFDEQYF. Using reference TRBV15 and TRBJ2-7 for the parts outside the CDR3, the full variable domain is DAMVIQNPRYQVTQFGKPVTLSCSQTLNHNVMYWYQQKSSQAPKLLFHYYDKDFNNEADTPDNFQSRRPNTSFCFLDIRSPGLGDTAMYLCATSGGQEFDEQYFGPGTRLTVT.

The V call is TRBV2, the J call TRBJ2-1; D is ambiguous. With 5 bases removed from V and 6 bases from J, the gap between germline ends came to 17 bases. The CDR3 runs 15 residues. CDR1 SNHLY and CDR2 FYNNEI come from the germline V gene. CDR3 residues: CASSPELGSLNEQFF. CDR3 DNA sequence: TGTGCCAGCAGTCCCGAGCTGGGGTCCCTCAATGAGCAGTTCTTC.

The chain couples TRBV6-5 to TRBJ2-7; D may match TRBD1 or TRBD2 (5 bases each). The CDR3 spans 14 residues. V lost 6 bases and J 2 bases, leaving 14 bases between the germline ends. Germline lookup yields CDR1 MNHEY and CDR2 SVGAGI. CDR3 coding DNA: TGTGCCAGCAGCCCCGGGACGGTAACCTACGAGCAGTACTTC. Encoded protein: CASSPGTVTYEQYF.

The chain carries TRBV9 and TRBJ2-7, with TRBD2 as a possible D gene (6 bases). Germline V gene sequence: CDR1 SGDLS, CDR2 YYNGEE. V shed 4 bases and J shed 0 bases, with 20 bases lying between them. This CDR3 is 17 amino acids long. The CDR3 coding sequence is TGTGCCAGCAGCCCAATCGGGGAGGATATCGACTCCTACGAGCAGTACTTC. Translating it yields CASSPIGEDIDSYEQYF.

V gene TRBV28 combines with J gene TRBJ1-1; 7 bases line up with TRBD1. The CDR3 consists of 15 residues. Germline assignment: CDR1 MDHEN and CDR2 SYDVKM. V shed 5 bases and J 2 bases; nucleotides not matched to a gene: 8. CDR3 sequence reads: CASSESGTENTEAFF. CDR3 nucleotides: TGTGCCAGCAGTGAGTCCGGGACAGAAAACACTGAAGCTTTCTTT.

The CDR3 DNA reads as TGTGCCAGTAGTATGCAAGACGAAAAACTGTTTTTT. Translation gives CASSMQDEKLFF. The chain links TRBV19 to TRBJ1-4; no clear D gene. Germline CDR1 reads LNHDA; CDR2 reads SQIVND (reference sequence). Trimming took 3 bases from V and 8 from J, leaving 7 bases between them. This CDR3 region has 12 residues.

The V gene is TRBV15, the J gene TRBJ2-6, with 7 bases matching TRBD1. The CDR3 loop spans 15 amino acids. After removal of 5 bases from V and 2 bases from J, the junction contained 3 bases not matched to a gene. From germline, CDR1 is LNHNV and CDR2 YYDKDF (reference sequence). CDR3 loop: CATSVGGTGANVLTF. The CDR3 nucleotides are TGTGCCACCAGCGTAGGGGGCACTGGGGCCAACGTCCTGACTTTC.

The chain carries TRBV5-8 and TRBJ1-4; 7 bases fit TRBD1. The germline CDR1 and CDR2 sequences are SGHTS and YDEGEE. The CDR3 consists of 14 residues. The V gene end was trimmed by 3 bases and the J gene end by 5 bases; junction bases not matched to a gene: 4. CDR3 in amino acids: CASSSDRQNEKLFF. In nucleotides, the CDR3 is TGTGCCAGCAGCTCGGACAGGCAAAATGAAAAACTGTTTTTT.

The chain combines TRBV18 with TRBJ2-2; 8 nucleotides match TRBD1. Trimming at V came to 6 bases and at J to 5 bases, leaving 8 bases not matched to a gene. CDR1 and CDR2 (germline): KGHSH, LQKENI. This CDR3 has 15 amino acids. CDR3 region: CASSTGARGTGELFF. The CDR3 nucleotides are TGTGCCAGCTCGACAGGGGCTCGCGGGACCGGGGAGCTGTTTTTT.

The chain recombines TRBV6-5 with TRBJ1-5; no definite D call. Trimming pared 6 bases from V and 7 bases from J, leaving 10 bases between. The germline CDR1 and CDR2 sequences are MNHEY and SVGAGI. CDR3 length: 12 residues. This chain's CDR3 is CASRTNNQPQHF. DNA of the CDR3: TGTGCCAGCAGAACGAACAACCAGCCCCAGCATTTT.

This chain connects TRBV6-5 to TRBJ2-7; D unclear. This CDR3 has 13 amino acids. Germline V lookup: CDR1 MNHEY, CDR2 SVGAGI. V was clipped by 5 bases and J by 5 bases, with 13 bases between them. The CDR3 sequence is CASSRKESNEQYF. The CDR3 DNA reads TGTGCCAGCAGTAGGAAGGAATCCAACGAGCAGTACTTC.

The chain employs TRBV25-1 and TRBJ2-7, with D maybe TRBD1 (5 bases). The V and J ends lost 1 base and 7 bases respectively, with 17 bases between them. This CDR3 is 15 amino acids long. In germline, CDR1 is MGHDK, CDR2 SYGVNS. As DNA, the CDR3 is TGTGCCAGCAGTGAATCAGGAAGGGGCGCCCGGGAGCAGTACTTC. Its protein product is CASSESGRGAREQYF.